This entry is about one T cell receptor (beta chain). Its specificity is unknown. The J segment lost 7 bases and the V segment lost 3 bases, leaving 13 bases of the junction unmatched. Per germline, CDR1 SGHRS and CDR2 YFSETQ. The length of the CDR3 is 16 residues. In TCRdb, the 5' RACE reads were re-called with MiXCR into one record per CDR3 protein. The data contain 450,000 or so distinct CDR3 sequences, about 25% of them singletons. These data originate in a study of CD8 T cells in ankylosing spondylitis. General observations from the study: The study looked at matched synovial fluid samples from ankylosing spondylitis patients. Disease-linked clones were reported to be significantly enriched there. A TCR beta motif of 8 or 9 highly homologous variants appeared characteristic of ankylosing spondylitis blood.

The J gene is TRBJ1-1, the V gene TRBV5-1, with 9 positions matching TRBD1. Sequenced material: blood, either unsorted or a sorted T cell fraction (not recorded which). The receptor was isolated from a male donor with ankylosing spondylitis. CDR3 residues: CASSSESGTGIFEAFF. The CDR3 nucleotides read TGCGCCAGCAGCTCCGAATCCGGGACAGGGATCTTTGAAGCTTTCTTT.